One sample yielded the 23 T cell receptor beta chains listed below, sequenced in a study of T cells in Graves' hyperthyroidism and ophthalmopathy. RNA transcripts served as the template for amplifying TCR beta CDR3 regions. Using the HTBI primer set, a first-round RT-PCR was run on the TCR CDR3. One entry per CDR3 protein, called by TCRdb with MiXCR from the multiplex PCR reads. The table has more than 300,000 distinct CDR3 sequences, roughly 13% seen once; the top ten hold about 11%. The sequenced material came from blood. Receptor source: a woman aged 55-75 years with Graves' hyperthyroidism.

This clonotype was detected many times. The CDR3 nucleotides read TGTGCCAGCAGTCGTCTAGCGGAAGAGTCCTACGAGCAGTACTTC. It yields the protein CASSRLAEESYEQYF. The chain joins TRBV2 to TRBJ2-7; 7 bases are shared with TRBD2. The CDR3 has 15 amino acids. Germline assignment: CDR1 SNHLY and CDR2 FYNNEI. V dropped 5 bases and J dropped 1; count of bases not matched to a gene: 8.

This clonotype has at least ten counts. The gene calls are TRBV2 and TRBJ1-6; 9 bases are a match to TRBD1. Germline values: CDR1 SNHLY, CDR2 FYNNEI. This CDR3 is 16 amino acids long. The V segment lost 7 bases and the J segment 2 bases; nucleotides outside the gene matches: 6. CDR3 nucleotide sequence: TGTGCCAGCATGACGGACAGGGGCACCTATAATTCACCCCTCCACTTT. Protein: CASMTDRGTYNSPLHF.

This clonotype was counted many times. The chain has TRBV24-1 and TRBJ2-1, with 8 positions matching TRBD2. The CDR3 loop spans 14 amino acids. The V and J ends lost 1 base and 7 bases, in that order; junction bases with no gene match: 2. CDR1 and CDR2 from the germline V gene are KGHDR and SFDVKD. The CDR3 is CATSDFGGGNEQFF. In DNA, the CDR3 is TGTGCCACCAGTGATTTCGGGGGGGGAAATGAGCAGTTCTTC.

This clonotype was seen repeatedly, ten times or more. J is TRBJ2-7 and V is TRBV19, with 8 bases that match TRBD2. The length of the CDR3 is 16 residues. V trimming: 5 bases; J trimming: 0 bases; junction bases outside the gene matches: 9. CDR1 LNHDA and CDR2 SQIVND come from the germline V gene (reference sequence). In DNA, the CDR3 is TGTGCCAGTAGTGACCCGGGACTAGTCCACTCCTACGAGCAGTACTTC. It is translated as CASSDPGLVHSYEQYF.

This clonotype occurred a few times. V gene TRBV19 combines with J gene TRBJ1-2, with a weak D call TRBD1 (5 bases). V lost 5 bases, J lost 6 bases, and 10 bases lay in between. CDR1 is LNHDA and CDR2 is SQIVND in the germline V gene (reference sequence). The CDR3 runs 12 residues. The CDR3 here is CASSPQGHGYTF. As DNA, the CDR3 is TGTGCCAGTAGTCCCCAGGGCCATGGCTACACCTTC.

This clonotype came up many times. This chain connects TRBV29-1 to TRBJ2-7, with D perhaps given as TRBD1 or TRBD2 (5 bases each). This CDR3 region has 15 residues. Trimming left V 4 bases short and J 5 bases short, with 21 bases between. Germline lookup yields CDR1 SQVTM and CDR2 ANQGSEA. The CDR3: CSVGGPGPNPHEQYF. CDR3 bases: TGCAGCGTTGGGGGTCCGGGACCCAACCCCCACGAGCAGTACTTC.

At least ten counts were recorded for this clonotype. The rearrangement joins TRBV20-1 to TRBJ2-5, with 7 bases that match TRBD2. V lost 3 bases, J lost 5 bases, and 6 bases stayed unmatched. Germline CDR1 is DFQATT and CDR2 is SNEGSKA (reference sequence). This CDR3 has 13 amino acids. CDR3 amino acids: CSASASGWETQYF. Written as DNA, the CDR3 is TGCAGTGCTAGTGCTAGCGGATGGGAGACCCAGTACTTC.

This clonotype was observed at least ten times. This chain links TRBV24-1 with TRBJ2-5, with 12 bases matching TRBD2. Trimming took 2 bases from V and 1 from J; bases not matched to a gene: 10. CDR3 length: 19 residues. Germline-derived CDR1 and CDR2 are KGHDR and SFDVKD. For the CDR3, the DNA is TGTGCCACCAGTGATTCCCGACTAGCGGGGGCCGAGTCCCAAGAGACCCAGTACTTC. Translated, it gives CATSDSRLAGAESQETQYF.

This clonotype was counted at least ten times. The V and J genes are TRBV28 and TRBJ1-2; tentative D call: TRBD1 (6 bases). This CDR3 is 14 amino acids long. Deletions cut 3 bases from V and 2 bases from J, with 10 bases between. Germline V CDR1 and CDR2: MDHEN, SYDVKM. The CDR3, as DNA: TGTGCCAGCAGTTTTGGGCAGGGGAACTATGGCTACACCTTC. Amino acids: CASSFGQGNYGYTF.

This clonotype has a handful of counts. This chain connects TRBV20-1 to TRBJ2-3; D unclear. V dropped 3 bases and J dropped 2 bases, with 9 bases sitting between them. CDR3 length: 13 amino acids. Germline V gene lookup returns CDR1 DFQATT and CDR2 SNEGSKA (reference sequence). This chain's CDR3 is CSASNPNTDTQYF. The CDR3 DNA reads as TGCAGTGCTAGTAATCCTAACACAGATACGCAGTATTTT.

This clonotype was recorded a few times. The chain uses TRBV4-1 and TRBJ1-1; D is possibly TRBD1 (5 bases). The CDR3 consists of 15 residues. V was pared by 0 bases and J by 1 base, with 9 bases between. Germline loops: CDR1 MGHRA, CDR2 YSYEKL. CDR3 loop: CASSQEGRANTEAFF. The DNA of the CDR3 is TGCGCCAGCAGCCAAGAAGGCAGGGCGAACACTGAAGCTTTCTTT.

The chain combines TRBV7-9 with TRBJ1-4; D ambiguous. The germline V gene has CDR1 SEHNR and CDR2 FQNEAQ (reference sequence). The ends were cut back, 4 bases at V and 13 bases at J, with 19 bases in the middle. The CDR3 is 14 residues long. The CDR3, as DNA: TGTGCCAGCAGCTCCAAGGGAGGTAATGATAGACTGTTTTTT. This gives the protein CASSSKGGNDRLFF.

Comment on this clonotype: This may arise from a read error, as a much more abundant clone is one base away. V and J are TRBV2 and TRBJ2-3; D unresolved. Germline V gene data show CDR1 as SNHLY and CDR2 as FYNNEI. The CDR3 contains 13 residues. V lost 6 bases to trimming and J lost 4 bases, with 11 bases between them. The CDR3 reads CASRALWADTQYF. As DNA, the CDR3 is TGTGCCAGCAGGGCCCTGTGGGCAGATACGCAGTATTTT.

V gene TRBV10-2 combines with J gene TRBJ1-4, with unresolved D. The CDR3 is made up of 15 amino acids. Germline values: CDR1 WSHSY, CDR2 SAAADI. V was clipped by 3 bases and J by 10 bases, with 18 bases between them. The CDR3: CASSDEPPPSGKLFF. In DNA, the CDR3 is TGCGCCAGCAGTGATGAGCCGCCCCCCTCTGGAAAACTGTTTTTT.

V is TRBV28 and J is TRBJ2-1, with 16 bases fitting TRBD2. The CDR3 has 18 residues. CDR1 is MDHEN, CDR2 SYDVKM, per germline. V lost 6 bases and J lost 6; bases outside the gene matches: 11. Written as DNA, the CDR3 is TGTGCCAGCAGCCTACCGGGACTAGCGGGAGGGCCTATCAATGAGCAGTTCTTC. Translation: CASSLPGLAGGPINEQFF.

This clonotype was seen at least ten times. The rearrangement links TRBV3-1 to TRBJ2-1; TRBD2 aligns across 8 bases. The germline V gene encodes CDR1 LGHDT and CDR2 YNNKEL (reference sequence). The CDR3 extends over 18 amino acids. Germline trimming cut 3 bases from V and 1 base from J; bases unmatched to any gene: 11. DNA for the CDR3: TGTGCCAGCAGCCAGATGAGGGTAGCGGGATCTTCCTACAATGAGCAGTTCTTC. Residues: CASSQMRVAGSSYNEQFF.

This clonotype was counted only a few times. This sequence joins TRBV4-1 and TRBJ2-1; 10 bases match TRBD2. J was trimmed by 4 bases and V by 4 bases; bases with no gene match: 10. The CDR3 length is 17 residues. Germline CDR1 reads MGHRA; CDR2 reads YSYEKL. The CDR3 DNA follows: TGCGCCAGCAGCCCGGACGGCGGGACTAGCGCTTACAATGAGCAGTTCTTC. It is translated as CASSPDGGTSAYNEQFF.

Ten or more counts support this clonotype. The chain employs TRBV30 and TRBJ1-2; D is uncertain. The CDR3 runs 11 residues. The V gene lost 0 bases and the J gene lost 4 bases, with 3 bases spanning the gap. Germline CDR1 and CDR2: GTSNPN and SVGIG (reference sequence). This CDR3 is CAWSVVYGYTF. The CDR3 nucleotides are TGTGCCTGGAGTGTGGTCTATGGCTACACCTTC.

This clonotype was seen ten or more times. One end of the junction is discordant with germline, which a read error may explain. The chain carries TRBV5-4 and TRBJ2-7; 8 bases are a match to TRBD2. CDR1 and CDR2 (germline): SGHNT, YYREEE (reference sequence). CDR3 length: 16 residues. The CDR3, as DNA: TGTGCCAGCAGTTTGGGGGGGGCGGGAGGCTACTACGAGCAGTACTTC. Translated, it gives CASSLGGAGGYYEQYF.

The chain uses TRBV5-1 and TRBJ2-7, with D maybe TRBD2 (6 bases). Between the trimmed V and J ends, which lost 0 bases and 11 bases, there was a span of 15 bases. Per the germline V gene, CDR1 is SGHRS and CDR2 is YFSETQ. The CDR3 runs to 13 residues. The CDR3, as DNA: TGCGCCAGCAGCTTGGCCGGGCGCAGGGAGGAGTACTTC. Residues: CASSLAGRREEYF.

The CDR3: CASSHAQASGYYNEQFF. The DNA for the CDR3 is TGTGCCAGCAGCCATGCTCAGGCTAGCGGATACTACAATGAGCAGTTCTTC. The V gene is TRBV11-2, the J gene TRBJ2-1; 7 bases are a match to TRBD2. Per the germline V gene, CDR1 is SGHAT and CDR2 is FQNNGV. This CDR3 is built from 17 residues. J was trimmed by 3 bases and V by 5 bases; bases with no gene match: 13.

This clonotype was counted at least ten times. The chain joins TRBV12-3 or TRBV12-4 to TRBJ2-7; 11 bases match TRBD1. V shed 0 bases and J 4 bases; nucleotides not matched to a gene: 2. This CDR3 is built from 15 residues. CDR3 sequence: CASSLAGQGGYEQYF. Written as DNA, the CDR3 is TGTGCCAGCAGTTTAGCGGGACAGGGGGGTTACGAGCAGTACTTC.

The sample holds a few counts of this clonotype. The chain carries TRBV10-3 and TRBJ2-3, with D hard to call. The CDR3 spans 11 residues. Germline values: CDR1 ENHRY, CDR2 SYGVKD. V lost 10 bases, J lost 4 bases, and 9 bases lay in between. The CDR3 is CATTTSDTQYF. In DNA, the CDR3 is TGTGCCACTACCACGTCAGATACGCAGTATTTT.